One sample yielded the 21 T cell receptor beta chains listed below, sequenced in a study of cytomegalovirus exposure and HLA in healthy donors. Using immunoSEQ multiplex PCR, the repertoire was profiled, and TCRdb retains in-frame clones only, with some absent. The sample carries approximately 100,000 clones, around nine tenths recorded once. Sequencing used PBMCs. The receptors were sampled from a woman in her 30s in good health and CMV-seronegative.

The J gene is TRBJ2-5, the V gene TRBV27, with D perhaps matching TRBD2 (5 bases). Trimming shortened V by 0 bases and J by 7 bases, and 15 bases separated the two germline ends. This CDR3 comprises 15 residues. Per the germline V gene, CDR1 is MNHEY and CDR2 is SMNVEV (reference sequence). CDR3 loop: CASSLSSPDFGTQYF. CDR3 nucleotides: TGTGCCAGCAGTTTATCGTCCCCGGACTTCGGGACCCAGTACTTC.

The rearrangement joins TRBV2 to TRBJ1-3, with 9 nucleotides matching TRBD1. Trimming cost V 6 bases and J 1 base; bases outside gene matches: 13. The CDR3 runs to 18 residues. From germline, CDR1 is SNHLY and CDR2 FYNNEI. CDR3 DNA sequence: TGTGCCAGCAGGGCGGGACAGGGCCTTTCGCCATCTGGAAACACCATATATTTT. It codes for CASRAGQGLSPSGNTIYF.

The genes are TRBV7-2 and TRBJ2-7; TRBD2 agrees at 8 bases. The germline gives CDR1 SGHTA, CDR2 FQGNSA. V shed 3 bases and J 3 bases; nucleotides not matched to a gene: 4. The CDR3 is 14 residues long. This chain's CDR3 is CASSFSGGVYEQYF. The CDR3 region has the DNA TGTGCCAGCAGCTTCTCGGGGGGGGTCTACGAGCAGTACTTC. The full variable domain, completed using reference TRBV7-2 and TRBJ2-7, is GAGVSQSPSNKVTEKGKDVELRCDPISGHTALYWYRQSLGQGLEFLIYFQGNSAPDKSGLPSDRFSAERTGGSVSTLTIQRTQQEDSAVYLCASSFSGGVYEQYFGPGTRLTVT.

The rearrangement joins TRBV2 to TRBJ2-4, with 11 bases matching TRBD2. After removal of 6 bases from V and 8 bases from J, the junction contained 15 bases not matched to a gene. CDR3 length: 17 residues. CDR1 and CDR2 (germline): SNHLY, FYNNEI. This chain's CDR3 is CASRSGNSGRDYYIQYF. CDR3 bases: TGTGCCAGCAGGAGCGGTAATAGCGGGAGGGACTATTACATTCAGTACTTC.

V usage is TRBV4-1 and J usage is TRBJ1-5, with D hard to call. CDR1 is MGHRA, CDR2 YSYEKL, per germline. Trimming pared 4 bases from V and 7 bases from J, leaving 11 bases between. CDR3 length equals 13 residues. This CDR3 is CASSRGSGQPQHF. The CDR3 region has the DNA TGCGCCAGCAGCCGAGGGTCGGGGCAGCCCCAGCATTTT.

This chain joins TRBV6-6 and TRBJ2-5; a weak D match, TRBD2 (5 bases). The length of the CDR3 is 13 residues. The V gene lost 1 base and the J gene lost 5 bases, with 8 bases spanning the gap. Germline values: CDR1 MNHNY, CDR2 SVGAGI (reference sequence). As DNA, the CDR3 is TGTGCCAGCAGTTACTTCGGGGAGGAGACCCAGTACTTC. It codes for CASSYFGEETQYF.

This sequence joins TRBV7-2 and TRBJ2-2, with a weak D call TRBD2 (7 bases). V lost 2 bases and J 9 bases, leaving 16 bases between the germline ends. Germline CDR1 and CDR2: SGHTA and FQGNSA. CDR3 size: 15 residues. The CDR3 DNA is TGTGCCAGCAGCTTACCCCCACTGGGGGGGCGGGAGCTGTTTTTT. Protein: CASSLPPLGGRELFF.

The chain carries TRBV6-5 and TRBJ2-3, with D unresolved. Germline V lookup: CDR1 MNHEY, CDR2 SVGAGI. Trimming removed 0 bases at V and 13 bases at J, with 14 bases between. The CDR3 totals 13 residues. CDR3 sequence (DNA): TGTGCCAGCAGTTACTCGTCCAGGCGTGAAGAGTATTTT. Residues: CASSYSSRREEYF.

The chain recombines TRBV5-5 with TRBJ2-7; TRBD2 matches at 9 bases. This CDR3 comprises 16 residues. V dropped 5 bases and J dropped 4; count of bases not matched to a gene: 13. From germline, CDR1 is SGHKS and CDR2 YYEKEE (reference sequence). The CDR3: CASSWDPGLAVYEQYF. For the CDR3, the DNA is TGTGCCAGCAGTTGGGACCCGGGACTAGCTGTTTACGAGCAGTACTTC.

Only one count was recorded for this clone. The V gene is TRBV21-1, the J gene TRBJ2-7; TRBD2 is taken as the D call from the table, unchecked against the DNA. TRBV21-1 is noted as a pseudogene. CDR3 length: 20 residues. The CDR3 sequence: CASSLTPVYLAGMYSYEQYF. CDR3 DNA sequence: TGTGCCAGCAGCCTTACCCCGGTGTATTTAGCGGGGATGTACTCCTACGAGCAGTACTTC.

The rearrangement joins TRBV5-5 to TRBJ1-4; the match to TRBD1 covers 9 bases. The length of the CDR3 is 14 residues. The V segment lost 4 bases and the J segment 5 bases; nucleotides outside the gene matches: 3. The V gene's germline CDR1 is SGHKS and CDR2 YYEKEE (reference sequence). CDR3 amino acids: CASSEGQGNEKLFF. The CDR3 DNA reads TGTGCCAGCAGCGAGGGACAGGGAAATGAAAAACTGTTTTTT.

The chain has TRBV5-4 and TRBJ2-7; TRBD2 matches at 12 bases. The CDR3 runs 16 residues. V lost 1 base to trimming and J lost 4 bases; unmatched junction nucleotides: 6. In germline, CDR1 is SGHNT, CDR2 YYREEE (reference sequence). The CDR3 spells CASSLRTSGIGYEQYF. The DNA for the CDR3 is TGTGCCAGCAGCTTGAGGACTAGCGGGATTGGGTACGAGCAGTACTTC.

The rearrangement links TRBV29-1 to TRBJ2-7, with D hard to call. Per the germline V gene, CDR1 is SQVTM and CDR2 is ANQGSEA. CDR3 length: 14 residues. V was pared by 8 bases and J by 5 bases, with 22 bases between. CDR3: CSTKPSRLFDEQYF. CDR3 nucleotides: TGCAGCACTAAACCGTCCCGCTTGTTTGACGAGCAGTACTTC.

The CDR3 coding sequence is TGTGCCAGTAGTATGAGGGACACCCCTAATGAAAAACTGTTTTTT. Amino acid sequence: CASSMRDTPNEKLFF. The chain links TRBV19 to TRBJ1-4, with D possibly TRBD1 on 6 matching bases. The length of the CDR3 is 15 residues. V lost 3 bases, J lost 3 bases, and 11 bases lay in between. CDR1 and CDR2 (germline): LNHDA, SQIVND (reference sequence).

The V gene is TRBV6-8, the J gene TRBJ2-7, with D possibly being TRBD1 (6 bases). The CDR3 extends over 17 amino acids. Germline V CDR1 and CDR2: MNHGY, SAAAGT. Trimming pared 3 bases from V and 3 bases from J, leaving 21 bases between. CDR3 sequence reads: CASSYPLRQVHGYEQYF. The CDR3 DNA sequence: TGTGCCAGCAGTTATCCCCTAAGACAGGTTCATGGCTACGAGCAGTACTTC.

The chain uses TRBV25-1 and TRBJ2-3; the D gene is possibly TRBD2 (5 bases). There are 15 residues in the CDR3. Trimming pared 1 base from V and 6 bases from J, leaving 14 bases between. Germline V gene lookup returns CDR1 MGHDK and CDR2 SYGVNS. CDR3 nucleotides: TGTGCCAGCAGTGAATCGGGAATCTTAGCGGATACGCAGTATTTT. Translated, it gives CASSESGILADTQYF.

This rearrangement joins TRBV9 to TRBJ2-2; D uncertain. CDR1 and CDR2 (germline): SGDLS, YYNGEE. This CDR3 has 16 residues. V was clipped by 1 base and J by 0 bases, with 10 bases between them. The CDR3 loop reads CASSVLALANTGELFF. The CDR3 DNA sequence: TGTGCCAGCAGCGTACTGGCCCTCGCGAACACCGGGGAGCTGTTTTTT.

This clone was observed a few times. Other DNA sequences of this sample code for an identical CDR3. The CDR3 here is CASSRGYNQPQHF. CDR3 nucleotide sequence: TGTGCCAGCAGCCGAGGTTATAATCAGCCCCAGCATTTT. The V gene is TRBV6-5, the J gene TRBJ1-5; D call uncertain. The CDR3 contains 13 residues. Trimming took 6 bases from V and 4 from J, leaving 10 bases between them. Per the germline V gene, CDR1 is MNHEY and CDR2 is SVGAGI.

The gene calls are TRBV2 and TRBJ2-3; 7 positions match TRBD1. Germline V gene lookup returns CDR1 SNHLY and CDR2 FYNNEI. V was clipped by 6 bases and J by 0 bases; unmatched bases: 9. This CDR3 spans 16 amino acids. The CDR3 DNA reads TGTGCCAGCAGCTCTAGGGGGCCCTATAGCACAGATACGCAGTATTTT. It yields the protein CASSSRGPYSTDTQYF.

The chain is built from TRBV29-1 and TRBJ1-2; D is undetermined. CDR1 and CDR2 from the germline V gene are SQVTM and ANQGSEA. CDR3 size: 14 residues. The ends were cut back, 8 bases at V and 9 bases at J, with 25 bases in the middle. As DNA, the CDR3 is TGCAGCCTCTGGCAGATGATGAAGAAGCGATGCTACACCTTC. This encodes CSLWQMMKKRCYTF.

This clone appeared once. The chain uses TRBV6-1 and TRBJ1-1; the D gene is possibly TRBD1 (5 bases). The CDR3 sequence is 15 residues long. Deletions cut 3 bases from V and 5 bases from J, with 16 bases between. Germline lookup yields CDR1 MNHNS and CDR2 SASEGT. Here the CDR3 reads CASSDAGGAWTEAFF. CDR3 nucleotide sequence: TGTGCCAGCAGTGACGCCGGTGGGGCGTGGACTGAAGCTTTCTTT.